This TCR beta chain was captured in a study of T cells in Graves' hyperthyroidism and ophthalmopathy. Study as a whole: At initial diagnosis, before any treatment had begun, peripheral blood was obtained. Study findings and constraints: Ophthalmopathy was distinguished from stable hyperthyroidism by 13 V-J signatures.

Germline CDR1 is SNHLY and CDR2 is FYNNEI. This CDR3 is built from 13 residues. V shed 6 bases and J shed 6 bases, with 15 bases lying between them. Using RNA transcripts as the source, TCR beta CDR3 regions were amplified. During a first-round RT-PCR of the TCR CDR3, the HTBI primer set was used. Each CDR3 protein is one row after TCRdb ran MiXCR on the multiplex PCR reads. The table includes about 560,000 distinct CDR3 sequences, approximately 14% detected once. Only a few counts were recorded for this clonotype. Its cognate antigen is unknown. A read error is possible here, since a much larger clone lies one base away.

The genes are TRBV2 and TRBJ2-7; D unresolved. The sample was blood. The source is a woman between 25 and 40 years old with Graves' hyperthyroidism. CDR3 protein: CASRVSRSCEQYF. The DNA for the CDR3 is TGTGCCAGCAGGGTTAGCCGCTCGTGCGAGCAGTACTTC.